This TCR beta chain was identified in a study of blood T cell repertoires in COVID-19. Study-wide context: The origin of the acute and convalescent COVID-19 samples was the United States, Italy and Spain.

Sequenced by immunoSEQ multiplex PCR; TCRdb stores in-frame clones only, minus some. The repertoire has 85,000 to 100,000 clones, about four fifths of them found once; the top ten carry more than 20%. The CDR3 sequence is 14 residues long. V shed 0 bases and J 3 bases; nucleotides not matched to a gene: 2. Germline lookup yields CDR1 SGHAT and CDR2 FQNNGV. The chain combines TRBV11-2 with TRBJ2-7; 7 nucleotides match TRBD1. The TCR comes from a human donor in a cohort sampled during active COVID-19. Specimen: peripheral blood. The CDR3: CASSLDRTGYEQYF. Here the CDR3 DNA reads TGTGCCAGCAGCTTAGATCGGACAGGCTACGAGCAGTACTTC.